This T cell receptor beta chain derives from a study of blood T cell repertoires in COVID-19. About the study: The study drew acute and convalescent COVID-19 samples from the United States, Italy and Spain. Sources were T cells, B-cell-depleted T cells, or PBMCs; the material itself was cDNA or gDNA.

Which cohort a participant joined came from the clinical history participants gave. In this sample, this clone turned up once. Sequencing was performed with immunoSEQ multiplex PCR; in TCRdb, only in-frame clones are kept and a portion is missing. The data show 380,000 or so clones, 85% to 90% seen once. The germline V gene encodes CDR1 SGHDT and CDR2 YYEEEE. Trimming cost V 5 bases and J 0 bases, with 17 bases left between them. The CDR3 covers 16 residues. The clonotype was recovered from a woman between 25 and 40 years old with acute COVID-19. The genes are TRBV5-6 and TRBJ1-1; a weak D match, TRBD1 (6 bases). Input material: PBMCs or T cells enriched from blood (not recorded which). The chain's CDR3 is CASRSRGRGMNTEAFF. The CDR3 DNA reads TGTGCCAGCAGATCCAGGGGCCGTGGGATGAACACTGAAGCTTTCTTT.